This TCR beta chain stems from a study of Ad26.COV2.S vaccination and SARS-CoV-2 variants. The wider study: As a participant in COV1001, the donor was in the Ad26.COV2.S trial arm. Ad26.COV2.S given intramuscularly, once or twice 56 days apart. The study, taken as a whole, reports: The breadth of spike-specific CD8+ and CD4+ T cell responses after vaccination was reportedly substantial.

Turning to this clone: Antigen: not known.

Profiling relied on immunoSEQ multiplex PCR, and the TCRdb table lists in-frame clones only, not all of them. Among under 300,000 clones listed, 87% were seen once. Stated treatment: 15 to 20 received Ad26.COV2.S at low or high dose, single or two shots; about 5 received placebo; per-sample allocation not given. Following the first vaccine or placebo injection, samples were taken on day 63. Wuhan-strain spike was delivered by a replication-incompetent Ad26 vector. CDR1 and CDR2 from the germline V gene are MNHNY and SVGAGI (reference sequence). The CDR3 has 16 residues. V shed 1 base and J 4 bases; nucleotides not matched to a gene: 6.

The source is a person between 18 and 65 years old who received the Ad26.COV2.S COVID-19 vaccine or a placebo. The chain uses TRBV6-6 and TRBJ2-3; 9 bases line up with TRBD2. Source: peripheral blood, taken in a trial of Ad26.COV2.S vaccine versus placebo. The CDR3 DNA reads as TGTGCCAGCAGTTACTTCGGCGGGAGGGCCGCAGATACGCAGTATTTT. This sequence encodes CASSYFGGRAADTQYF.